This T cell receptor (beta chain) was observed in a study of glioma-infiltrating T cells after dendritic cell vaccination. Generated by immunoSEQ multiplex PCR, the TCRdb table keeps only in-frame clones and is missing some. The data hold roughly 51,000 clones, with 85% observed a single time. Worth noting for this clone: What it binds is not known.

Overall study findings and caveats: Estimated pretreatment TIL content predicted outcome after dendritic cell vaccination.

This CDR3 contains 14 residues. Germline V gene lookup returns CDR1 SGHTA and CDR2 FQGNSA. V shed 4 bases and J shed 7 bases, with 13 bases lying between them. The chain links TRBV7-2 to TRBJ2-2; the D gene is possibly TRBD2 (6 bases). The receptor was derived from a human donor with glioblastoma. The source was blood, collected before dendritic cell vaccination. The DNA for the CDR3 is TGTGCCAGCAGCTCGGGTGGGGGAGGCGGGGAGCTGTTTTTT. It specifies CASSSGGGGGELFF.